This is a list of T cell receptor beta chains from one sample in a study of technical replicates of blood from a few donors. Measured with immunoSEQ multiplex PCR; TCRdb has only the in-frame clones, and not every one. The sample yields some 70,000 clones, roughly 92% seen once. Input material: PBMCs. These receptors were taken from a human donor in good health. Some clones in this sample may be carry-over from other donors' samples. CDR3s include the opening cysteine and the closing phenylalanine or tryptophan. A D gene is named only where the DNA matches it firmly. The size field is filled for only some rows; it gives once, few, many or a size class.

d_call	clone_size	v_call	j_call	cdr3_nt	cdr3_aa
TRBD2	-	TRBV18	TRBJ2-7	TGTGCCAGCTCACCATTCGATAGCGGGAGAGGTTCCGAGCAGTACTTC	CASSPFDSGRGSEQYF
-	-	TRBV12-5	TRBJ2-1	TGTGCTAACAGCCGAGGGGGGGTAGATGAGCAGTTCTTC	CANSRGGVDEQFF
TRBD2	-	TRBV5-4	TRBJ2-5	TGTGCCAGCAGCTCCGGGACTAGCGGGGGGCGGGGGGAGACCCAGTACTTC	CASSSGTSGGRGETQYF
-	-	TRBV6-5	TRBJ1-2	TGTGCCAGCAGTTACACCAGGGCTTATGGCTACACCTTC	CASSYTRAYGYTF
-	-	TRBV5-1	TRBJ2-7	TGCGCCAGCAGCTTGTATGCGGGGGCGAGAACGGGCGAGCAGTACTTC	CASSLYAGARTGEQYF
-	-	TRBV6-5	TRBJ2-7	TGTGCCAGCAGTTACTCGGTTCAAGGGGCGAACGAGCAGTACTTC	CASSYSVQGANEQYF
TRBD1	-	TRBV4-3	TRBJ2-7	TGCGCCAGCAGCCTCGGGGATGGCAGGGGGTACGAGCAGTACTTC	CASSLGDGRGYEQYF
-	-	TRBV7-2	TRBJ2-1	TGTGCCAGCAGCTTAGCGGCTAGCGCTGGCGGCTCCTACAATGAGCAGTTCTTC	CASSLAASAGGSYNEQFF
TRBD1	-	TRBV4-3	TRBJ2-3	TGCGCCAGCAGCCAGGAACCGGGACAGACGCAGTATTTT	CASSQEPGQTQYF
TRBD1	-	TRBV5-8	TRBJ2-7	TGTGCCAGCAGCTTTGAACAGGGGATCGACTACGAGCAGTACTTC	CASSFEQGIDYEQYF
-	-	TRBV27	TRBJ2-7	TGTGCCAGCAGTCCAGGTACGGGGATACGGATCGGGTCCTACGAGCAGTACTTC	CASSPGTGIRIGSYEQYF
TRBD1	-	TRBV25-1	TRBJ2-7	TGTGCCAGCAGTACAGGGGGCGAGCAGTACTTC	CASSTGGEQYF
-	-	TRBV7-9	TRBJ2-5	TGTGCCAGCAGCTCTCAGAATCAAGAGACCCAGTACTTC	CASSSQNQETQYF
TRBD1	-	TRBV7-9	TRBJ1-2	TGTGCCAGCAGCTTAGATGGGACAGGGGACTCCTCCCACTATGGCTACACCTTC	CASSLDGTGDSSHYGYTF
-	-	TRBV5-1	TRBJ1-1	TGCGCCAGCAGCCGAGGGGGTGGGGGAGCTTTCTTT	CASSRGGGGAFF
-	-	TRBV10-3	TRBJ2-2	TGTGCCATCAGTGGGGCCGCTATCGGGGAGCTGTTTTTT	CAISGAAIGELFF
-	-	TRBV14	TRBJ1-1	TGTGCCAGGAGCGAAGGTCCACAGGTCACTGAAGCTTTCTTT	CARSEGPQVTEAFF
TRBD1	-	TRBV7-8	TRBJ2-7	TGTGCCAGCAGCTACGGACAGGGGGGGACCTACGAGCAGTACTTC	CASSYGQGGTYEQYF
-	-	TRBV5-5	TRBJ2-7	TGTGCCAGCAGCTTTAGATACGAGCAGTACTTC	CASSFRYEQYF
-	-	TRBV19	TRBJ1-1	TGTGCCAGTAGTTCGGTGGTGGACACTGAAGCTTTCTTT	CASSSVVDTEAFF
-	-	TRBV19	TRBJ2-1	TGTGCCAGTAGAGCTGGGGAGGACTCCTACAATGAGCAGTTCTTC	CASRAGEDSYNEQFF
-	-	TRBV15	TRBJ1-1	TGTGCCACCAGCAGAGATAGCGGAGGTCCCACTGAAGCTTTCTTT	CATSRDSGGPTEAFF
-	-	TRBV7-2	TRBJ2-4	TGTGCCAGCAGCTTCCGGGACAGCGGGCGGTCTCAGTACTTC	CASSFRDSGRSQYF
-	-	TRBV7-9	TRBJ2-4	TGTGCCAGCAGCTTAGGTATCGACCGGGGGGCCAAAAACATTCAGTACTTC	CASSLGIDRGAKNIQYF
TRBD2	-	TRBV18	TRBJ2-7	TGTGCCAGCTCAGCATCAAGCGGGGGAGAATACGAGCAGTACTTC	CASSASSGGEYEQYF
-	once	TRBV4-3	TRBJ1-3	TGCGCCAGCAGCCAAGATAGAAACACCATATATTTT	CASSQDRNTIYF
TRBD1	-	TRBV7-9	TRBJ2-1	TGTGCCAGCAGCGGGACAGGGGATTACAATGAGCAGTTCTTC	CASSGTGDYNEQFF
TRBD2	-	TRBV2	TRBJ2-1	TGTGCCAGCAGTGCCCAGCGGGGGTCGAACAATGAGCAGTTCTTC	CASSAQRGSNNEQFF
TRBD1	-	TRBV18	TRBJ2-7	TGTGCCAGCTCAGCGCCGGGACAGCAATACGAGCAGTACTTC	CASSAPGQQYEQYF
TRBD2	-	TRBV29-1	TRBJ2-7	TGCAGCGTTGAAGTGGGGGAGGCGGGGGGGATCTACGAGCAGTACTTC	CSVEVGEAGGIYEQYF
-	-	TRBV4-3	TRBJ2-2	TGCGCCAGCAGCCCAGGGGAAGGGGTGAACACCGGGGAGCTGTTTTTT	CASSPGEGVNTGELFF